This T cell receptor beta chain was found in a study of PD-1 blockade in classical Hodgkin lymphoma. As for the study in general: Intravenous delivery of nivolumab at 3 mg/kg to patients occurred every 2 weeks. Study conclusions and caveats: Partial responders and progressors had significantly lower baseline TCR diversity.

As concerns this clone: Its antigen is not known.

Sequenced by immunoSEQ multiplex PCR; TCRdb stores in-frame clones only, minus some. The sample carries 43,000 or so clones, roughly 78% recorded once. V shed 5 bases and J shed 6 bases, with 15 bases lying between them. Germline CDR1 and CDR2: MNHGY and SVAAGI. The length of the CDR3 is 14 residues. Time point reported: cycle 4 day 1 (C4D1), after 6 weeks of nivolumab. Every patient was affected by relapse after autologous stem cell transplantation, while exposure to brentuximab vedotin was not uniform. The chain links TRBV6-9 to TRBJ2-3; D possibly matches TRBD1 or TRBD2 (5 bases each). Specimen: peripheral blood mononuclear cells (PBMCs), collected before the fourth cycle of nivolumab. This TCR was recovered from a human donor with classical Hodgkin lymphoma. Written as DNA, the CDR3 is TGTGCCAGCAGTCCCGGGACCCCGGCGGATACGCAGTATTTT. Amino acids: CASSPGTPADTQYF.